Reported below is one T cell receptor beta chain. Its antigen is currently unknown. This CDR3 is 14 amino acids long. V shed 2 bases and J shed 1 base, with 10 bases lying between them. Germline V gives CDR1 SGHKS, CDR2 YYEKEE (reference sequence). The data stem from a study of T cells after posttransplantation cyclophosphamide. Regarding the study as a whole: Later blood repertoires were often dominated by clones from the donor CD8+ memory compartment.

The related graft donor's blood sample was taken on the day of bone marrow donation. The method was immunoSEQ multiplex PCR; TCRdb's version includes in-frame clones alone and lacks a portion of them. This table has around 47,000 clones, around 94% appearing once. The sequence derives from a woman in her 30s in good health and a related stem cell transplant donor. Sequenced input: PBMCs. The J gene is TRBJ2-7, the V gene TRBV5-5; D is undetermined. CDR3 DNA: TGTGCCAGCAGCTTTCTCGAGTTATCCTACGAGCAGTACTTC. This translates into CASSFLELSYEQYF.